One and the same sample provided the 27 T cell receptor beta chains below, sequenced in a study of blood T cell repertoires in COVID-19. Data came from immunoSEQ multiplex PCR; TCRdb stores just in-frame clones and leaves some out. This sample has 150,000 or so clones, with 76% found just once. Input material: peripheral blood. Receptors originate from an elderly woman with active or convalescent COVID-19.

The rearrangement links TRBV5-6 to TRBJ2-3, with 7 bases that match TRBD1. V shed 5 bases and J 4 bases; nucleotides not matched to a gene: 1. Germline values: CDR1 SGHDT, CDR2 YYEEEE. The CDR3 loop spans 12 amino acids. The CDR3 here is CASRTGADTQYF. CDR3 coding DNA: TGTGCCAGCAGAACAGGGGCAGATACGCAGTATTTT.

The CDR3 DNA sequence: TGTGCCAGTAGTAGCGAGGGCAGGGGGACTAGGACAGATACGCAGTATTTT. This codes for CASSSEGRGTRTDTQYF. V usage is TRBV19 and J usage is TRBJ2-3, with a weak D call TRBD2 (8 bases). V lost 4 bases and J lost 3, with 20 bases in between. The CDR3 runs 17 residues. Germline loops: CDR1 LNHDA, CDR2 SQIVND (reference sequence).

The chain combines TRBV10-3 with TRBJ1-5, with D possibly TRBD1 on 5 matching bases. Trimming removed 4 bases from V and 1 base from J, with 8 bases in between. Germline values: CDR1 ENHRY, CDR2 SYGVKD. The CDR3 runs to 14 residues. The CDR3 protein is CAISGGASNQPQHF. The CDR3, as DNA: TGTGCCATCAGTGGTGGGGCCAGCAATCAGCCCCAGCATTTT.

V gene TRBV27 combines with J gene TRBJ2-7; perhaps TRBD1 as D (6 bases). V was pared by 2 bases and J by 2 bases, with 16 bases between. CDR1 is MNHEY and CDR2 is SMNVEV in the germline V gene (reference sequence). This CDR3 contains 16 residues. CDR3 amino acids: CASSLGPDRRTYEQYF. The CDR3 bases are TGTGCCAGCAGTTTAGGGCCCGACAGGAGAACCTACGAGCAGTACTTC.

CDR3 sequence (DNA): TGTGCCTGGAGTGTACTGGGGGGTGATGAAAAACTGTTTTTT. This sequence encodes CAWSVLGGDEKLFF. J is TRBJ1-4 and V is TRBV30; weak D call: TRBD1 (5 bases). The CDR3 contains 14 residues. Germline V gives CDR1 GTSNPN, CDR2 SVGIG (reference sequence). V dropped 0 bases and J dropped 6 bases, with 11 bases sitting between them.

This chain joins TRBV5-1 and TRBJ2-3; 8 bases map to TRBD1. CDR3 length equals 17 residues. Trimming cost V 0 bases and J 5 bases; bases outside gene matches: 11. Germline assignment: CDR1 SGHRS and CDR2 YFSETQ. In DNA form, the CDR3 reads TGCGCCAGCAGCTTGGCCTCAGGGGGCGTCATTGGAGATACGCAGTATTTT. Its translation is CASSLASGGVIGDTQYF.

The J gene is TRBJ1-3, the V gene TRBV7-9; 7 positions match TRBD1. The J segment lost 0 bases and the V segment lost 5 bases, leaving 7 bases of the junction unmatched. Germline values: CDR1 SEHNR, CDR2 FQNEAQ (reference sequence). The CDR3 covers 16 residues. CDR3: CASSRPTGSSGNTIYF. In DNA, the CDR3 is TGTGCCAGCAGCCGACCGACAGGGAGCTCTGGAAACACCATATATTTT. The full variable domain, in which reference TRBV7-9 and TRBJ1-3 provide the parts outside the CDR3, is DTGVSQNPRHKITKRGQNVTFRCDPISEHNRLYWYRQTLGQGPEFLTYFQNEAQLEKSRLLSDRFSAERPKGSFSTLEIQRTEQGDSAMYLCASSRPTGSSGNTIYFGEGSWLTVV.

The DNA for the CDR3 is TGTGCCAGCAGTCATACACGACAGGGGAAGGATGGCTACACCTTC. Protein sequence: CASSHTRQGKDGYTF. The chain employs TRBV6-5 and TRBJ1-2; TRBD1 aligns across 8 bases. The CDR3 is 15 residues long. Per the germline V gene, CDR1 is MNHEY and CDR2 is SVGAGI. J lost 6 bases, V lost 5 bases, and 11 bases had no gene match.

V usage is TRBV18 and J usage is TRBJ2-7; TRBD2 aligns across 11 bases. Germline V gene data show CDR1 as KGHSH and CDR2 as LQKENI. After removal of 1 base from V and 2 bases from J, the junction contained 4 bases not matched to a gene. The CDR3 is 16 amino acids. CDR3: CASSPRPSGGTYEQYF. The CDR3 DNA reads as TGTGCCAGCTCACCACGCCCTAGCGGGGGGACCTACGAGCAGTACTTC.

The chain employs TRBV6-6 and TRBJ2-5, with 12 bases identical to TRBD2. V gave up 6 bases and J gave up 0 bases; unmatched junction bases: 2. The V gene's germline CDR1 is MNHNY and CDR2 SVGAGI (reference sequence). This CDR3 contains 15 residues. CDR3 protein: CASRASGGDQETQYF. The CDR3 nucleotides are TGTGCCAGCAGGGCTAGCGGGGGGGACCAAGAGACCCAGTACTTC.

The gene calls are TRBV2 and TRBJ2-2, with D tentatively TRBD1 (6 bases). The CDR3 totals 15 residues. The V end was cut by 6 bases, the J end by 5 bases, with 16 bases between. Germline CDR1 SNHLY, CDR2 FYNNEI. In DNA, the CDR3 is TGTGCCAGCAGGGAGACAGGAGGTACAACCGGGGAGCTGTTTTTT. Its translation: CASRETGGTTGELFF.

In its sample, this clone was seen a few times. The chain links TRBV11-3 to TRBJ1-1, with D possibly being TRBD1 (6 bases). Trimming shortened V by 5 bases and J by 1 base, and 8 bases separated the two germline ends. Germline assignment: CDR1 SGHNT and CDR2 YENEEA. The CDR3 is 13 residues long. CDR3 coding DNA: TGTGCCAGCAGCACAGGGCCGAACACTGAAGCTTTCTTT. The encoded protein is CASSTGPNTEAFF. The variable domain in full, with the rest retrieved from reference TRBV11-3 and TRBJ1-1, is EAGVVQSPRYKIIEKKQPVAFWCNPISGHNTLYWYLQNLGQGPELLIRYENEEAVDDSQLPKDRFSAERLKGVDSTLKIQPAELGDSAVYLCASSTGPNTEAFFGQGTRLTVV.

The V call is TRBV3-1 (or the pseudogene TRBV3-2), the J call TRBJ1-6, with D uncertain. V gave up 0 bases and J gave up 7 bases, with 13 bases separating them. The V gene's germline CDR1 is LGHDT and CDR2 YNNKEL (reference sequence). The CDR3 extends over 16 amino acids. CDR3 DNA: TGTGCCAGCAGCCAAGACCCCGGGGTCGGCAATTCACCCCTCCACTTT. Its protein is CASSQDPGVGNSPLHF.

The CDR3 sequence: CASSQDRDSYEQYF. The CDR3, as DNA: TGTGCCAGCTCCCAGGACAGGGATTCGTACGAGCAGTACTTC. The chain carries TRBV18 and TRBJ2-7; 8 bases align to TRBD1. Unmatched junction bases numbered 8, after V lost 6 bases and J lost 4 bases. The germline V gene has CDR1 KGHSH and CDR2 LQKENI. The CDR3 runs to 14 residues.

V and J are TRBV24-1 and TRBJ1-4; 7 positions match TRBD1. The CDR3 loop spans 12 amino acids. Germline-derived CDR1 and CDR2 are KGHDR and SFDVKD. The trim removed 4 bases at V and 12 bases at J, leaving 4 bases unmatched. CDR3 DNA sequence: TGTGCCACCAGTGAAGAGGGACAGCAACTGTTTTTT. It encodes CATSEEGQQLFF.

The chain couples TRBV2 to TRBJ1-2; TRBD1 matches at 8 bases. V gave up 6 bases and J gave up 6 bases; unmatched junction bases: 6. This CDR3 has 13 residues. The germline V gene encodes CDR1 SNHLY and CDR2 FYNNEI. Here the CDR3 reads CASSRTGYDGYTF. The DNA of the CDR3 is TGTGCCAGCAGCCGGACAGGGTACGATGGCTACACCTTC.

The chain employs TRBV28 and TRBJ2-5, with TRBD1 matching 10 bases. The V gene end was trimmed by 7 bases and the J gene end by 6 bases; junction bases not matched to a gene: 11. This CDR3 contains 15 residues. Germline V gene sequence: CDR1 MDHEN, CDR2 SYDVKM. The CDR3 nucleotides read TGTGCCAGCACCCTGGGGACAGGGGTTTTGAAGACCCAGTACTTC. Amino acid sequence: CASTLGTGVLKTQYF. The full variable domain, completed using reference TRBV28 and TRBJ2-5, is DVKVTQSSRYLVKRTGEKVFLECVQDMDHENMFWYRQDPGLGLRLIYFSYDVKMKEKGDIPEGYSVSREKKERFSLILESASTNQTSMYLCASTLGTGVLKTQYFGPGTRLLVL.

The chain combines TRBV5-5 with TRBJ1-3, with D hard to call. Germline V CDR1 and CDR2: SGHKS, YYEKEE (reference sequence). This CDR3 is 16 amino acids long. Trimming left V 1 base short and J 0 bases short, with 11 bases between. CDR3 in amino acids: CASSLYSTSSGNTIYF. CDR3 DNA: TGTGCCAGCAGCTTGTACAGCACCTCCTCTGGAAACACCATATATTTT.

Only a few counts were recorded for this clone. This chain uses TRBV4-1 with TRBJ1-5; 7 nucleotides agree with TRBD1. V dropped 3 bases and J dropped 6; count of bases not matched to a gene: 11. Germline V gives CDR1 MGHRA, CDR2 YSYEKL. The CDR3 runs 16 residues. CDR3 nucleotide sequence: TGCGCCAGCAGCCACTTCTGGGACAGAACCCTTCAGCCCCAGCATTTT. Protein product: CASSHFWDRTLQPQHF.

This clone was found a few times. The gene calls are TRBV7-3 and TRBJ1-2; TRBD1 matches 10 bases. Germline CDR1 and CDR2: SGHTA and FQGTGA. The V and J ends lost 5 bases and 5 bases, in that order; junction bases with no gene match: 8. The CDR3 sequence is 15 residues long. The CDR3 reads CASSMRQGAAYGYTF. The CDR3 nucleotides are TGTGCCAGCAGCATGAGACAGGGGGCGGCGTATGGCTACACCTTC.

This chain links TRBV7-3 with TRBJ2-3; 8 bases are shared with TRBD2. Germline trimming cut 4 bases from V and 1 base from J; bases unmatched to any gene: 7. Germline V CDR1 and CDR2: SGHTA, FQGTGA. The CDR3 runs to 16 residues. The CDR3 region has the DNA TGTGCCAGCAGCTCCCAGCCGGGAGGGCGCACAGATACGCAGTATTTT. Its translation is CASSSQPGGRTDTQYF. The complete variable domain, with remaining parts taken from reference TRBV7-3 and TRBJ2-3, reads GAGVSQTPSNKVTEKGKYVELRCDPISGHTALYWYRQSLGQGPEFLIYFQGTGAADDSGLPNDRFFAVRPEGSVSTLKIQRTERGDSAVYLCASSSQPGGRTDTQYFGPGTRLTVL.

This clone appeared once. V and J are TRBV18 and TRBJ2-7; 10 bases line up with TRBD1. The germline V gene encodes CDR1 KGHSH and CDR2 LQKENI. With V trimmed by 0 bases and J by 6 bases, 8 bases remained unmatched. The CDR3 is 16 amino acids. The CDR3 loop reads CASSPPWDRGEGEQYF. The CDR3 nucleotides read TGTGCCAGCTCACCACCCTGGGACAGGGGCGAAGGCGAGCAGTACTTC.

V usage is TRBV10-2 and J usage is TRBJ2-7; D gene ambiguous. Germline lookup yields CDR1 WSHSY and CDR2 SAAADI. The V end was cut by 4 bases, the J end by 3 bases, with 10 bases between. CDR3 length equals 13 residues. The CDR3 coding sequence is TGCGCCAGCAGTGGGCTTAGGAGCTACGAGCAGTACTTC. Protein: CASSGLRSYEQYF.

The chain combines TRBV3-1 (or the pseudogene TRBV3-2) with TRBJ2-5; TRBD2 aligns across 14 bases. The V segment lost 4 bases and the J segment 0 bases; nucleotides outside the gene matches: 10. The CDR3 is 19 residues long. The germline gives CDR1 LGHDT, CDR2 YNNKEL (reference sequence). For the CDR3, the DNA is TGTGCCAGCAGCCGAGGGGGACTAGCGGGGGCCTCGTACCAAGAGACCCAGTACTTC. Protein: CASSRGGLAGASYQETQYF.

The chain has TRBV2 and TRBJ2-1; TRBD1 agrees at 8 bases. The V gene end was trimmed by 8 bases and the J gene end by 2 bases; junction bases not matched to a gene: 2. The CDR3 has 13 amino acids. Germline assignment: CDR1 SNHLY and CDR2 FYNNEI. CDR3 amino acids: CASGRGPYNEQFF. The CDR3 DNA reads TGTGCCAGCGGCAGGGGGCCCTACAATGAGCAGTTCTTC.

The chain joins TRBV5-1 to TRBJ2-3; D gene uncertain. The length of the CDR3 is 15 residues. From germline, CDR1 is SGHRS and CDR2 YFSETQ. V was cut by 0 bases and J by 0 bases, with 8 bases left in between. The CDR3 reads CASSLVVSSTDTQYF. In DNA, the CDR3 is TGCGCCAGCAGCTTGGTCGTCTCTAGCACAGATACGCAGTATTTT.

V gene TRBV30 combines with J gene TRBJ1-6, with TRBD1 matching over 8 bases. Germline V lookup: CDR1 GTSNPN, CDR2 SVGIG (reference sequence). Trimming took 4 bases from V and 1 from J; bases not matched to a gene: 6. The CDR3 consists of 16 residues. The CDR3 is CAWNTGGISYNSPLHF. The CDR3 bases are TGTGCCTGGAATACAGGGGGTATATCCTATAATTCACCCCTCCACTTT.